The 16 T cell receptor beta chains presented below share a single source sample, sequenced in a study of persistence of HIV-infected CD4 T cells. An overlapping HIV-1 Gag peptide pool stimulated these cells at roughly 0.97 ug/peptide/mL. Memory cells lacking CD40L and CD69 with high CD45RO were sorted. Their target antigens are unknown. The immunoSEQ assay was version 4, run in survey mode. The protocol was immunoSEQ multiplex PCR, while the TCRdb copy is restricted to in-frame clones and leaves out a portion. The repertoire holds some 40,000 clones, 70% to 90% seen once, with roughly 5.4% in the top ten. The material sequenced was cultured CD4+ T cells from PBMCs, taken from a patient who received antiretroviral therapy. These receptors originate from an adult with HIV. The donor label of this sample is uncertain.

This chain uses TRBV7-6 with TRBJ2-3; 9 nucleotides match TRBD2. Unmatched junction bases numbered 13, after V lost 6 bases and J lost 6 bases. The CDR3 spans 16 residues. CDR1 is SGHVS, CDR2 FNYEAQ, per germline. The CDR3 coding sequence is TGTGCCAGCAGTTTTGAGACTAGCGGAACCTCGGATACGCAGTATTTT. Its protein product is CASSFETSGTSDTQYF.

This chain joins TRBV9 and TRBJ1-1; 9 bases are shared with TRBD1. The germline CDR1 and CDR2 sequences are SGDLS and YYNGEE. The CDR3 extends over 14 amino acids. Losses at the gene ends were 0 bases for V and 8 bases for J; bases not matched to a gene: 5. The CDR3 here is CASSVVGQGDEAFF. As DNA, the CDR3 is TGTGCCAGCAGCGTAGTGGGACAGGGTGACGAAGCTTTCTTT.

Only one count was recorded for this clone. The chain is built from TRBV24-1 and TRBJ1-2; a weak D match, TRBD1 (6 bases). Trimming left V 5 bases short and J 7 bases short, with 10 bases between. The V gene's germline CDR1 is KGHDR and CDR2 SFDVKD. This CDR3 is 12 amino acids long. The CDR3 sequence is CATSGEQGGYTF. For the CDR3, the DNA is TGTGCCACCAGTGGGGAACAGGGTGGCTACACCTTC.

The chain employs TRBV11-3 and TRBJ1-4; the D is unclear. V lost 1 base to trimming and J lost 5 bases, with 5 bases between them. Germline V gene data show CDR1 as SGHNT and CDR2 as YENEEA. The CDR3 contains 13 residues. CDR3 region: CASSLGANEKLFF. CDR3 sequence (DNA): TGTGCCAGCAGCTTAGGGGCGAATGAAAAACTGTTTTTT.

This clone was recorded only once. The chain has TRBV5-1 and TRBJ2-7; D unclear. Trimming left V 5 bases short and J 0 bases short, with 12 bases between. The germline V gene encodes CDR1 SGHRS and CDR2 YFSETQ. The CDR3 covers 14 residues. This CDR3 reads CASRALGNSYEQYF. The CDR3, as DNA: TGCGCCAGCAGGGCTTTGGGCAACTCCTACGAGCAGTACTTC.

The V gene is TRBV24-1, the J gene TRBJ2-1; tentatively, D is TRBD2 (6 bases). CDR1 is KGHDR, CDR2 SFDVKD, per germline. V lost 6 bases, J lost 0 bases, and 14 bases lay in between. There are 16 residues in the CDR3. The CDR3 here is CATSSAGLSSYNEQFF. As DNA, the CDR3 is TGTGCCACCAGTAGCGCCGGACTAAGCTCCTACAATGAGCAGTTCTTC.

As concerns this clone: One end of the junction is discordant with germline, which a read error may explain. The V and J genes are TRBV12-5 and TRBJ1-6; D not certain. CDR1 and CDR2 (germline): LGHNT, FRNRAP. CDR3 length: 14 residues. CDR3 DNA: TGTGCTAGTGGTTTCGGGTCCTTTAATTCACCCCTCCACTTT. This encodes CASGFGSFNSPLHF.

The gene calls are TRBV5-4 and TRBJ2-1; no clear D gene. Trimming cost V 0 bases and J 3 bases, with 7 bases left between them. Germline CDR1 SGHNT, CDR2 YYREEE (reference sequence). CDR3 length: 14 residues. The CDR3 DNA reads as TGTGCCAGCAGCTTGGAGGCAGTCTACAATGAGCAGTTCTTC. The encoded protein is CASSLEAVYNEQFF. Supplemented by reference TRBV5-4 and TRBJ2-1, the full variable domain reads ETGVTQSPTHLIKTRGQQVTLRCSSQSGHNTVSWYQQALGQGPQFIFQYYREEENGRGNFPPRFSGLQFPNYSSELNVNALELDDSALYLCASSLEAVYNEQFFGPGTRLTVL.

The chain carries TRBV10-1 and TRBJ1-1, with a weak D call TRBD1 (6 bases). V was cut by 0 bases and J by 0 bases, with 17 bases left in between. The CDR3 runs to 18 residues. The germline V gene encodes CDR1 WNHNN and CDR2 SYGVQD (reference sequence). This CDR3 reads CASSESLRGARMNTEAFF. For the CDR3, the DNA is TGCGCCAGCAGTGAGTCTCTTCGGGGGGCGCGGATGAACACTGAAGCTTTCTTT.

The chain uses TRBV6-5 and TRBJ1-4; D may be TRBD1 (6 bases). V was clipped by 6 bases and J by 7 bases, with 18 bases between them. The CDR3 has 15 residues. Germline CDR1 and CDR2: MNHEY and SVGAGI. The DNA of the CDR3 is TGTGCCAGCAGCATACCCCCGGGGGCAGCTGAAAAACTGTTTTTT. Its translation is CASSIPPGAAEKLFF.

This chain joins TRBV2 and TRBJ2-7; the D call may be TRBD1 or TRBD2 (5 bases each). The CDR3 spans 14 residues. V gave up 7 bases and J gave up 4 bases, with 17 bases separating them. Germline values: CDR1 SNHLY, CDR2 FYNNEI. The CDR3 sequence: CASTLDRVAYEQYF. In DNA, the CDR3 is TGTGCCAGCACCTTAGACAGAGTAGCGTACGAGCAGTACTTC.

The chain has TRBV7-2 and TRBJ1-5; D is undetermined. Trimming took off 2 bases at V and 0 bases at J, with 8 bases between the two ends. Germline assignment: CDR1 SGHTA and CDR2 FQGNSA. This CDR3 contains 15 residues. The CDR3 nucleotides are TGTGCCAGCAGCTTAAGGGTAAATAGCAATCAGCCCCAGCATTTT. The encoded protein is CASSLRVNSNQPQHF.

V and J are TRBV6-5 and TRBJ2-1; 7 bases agree with TRBD1. Losses at the gene ends were 7 bases for V and 5 bases for J; bases not matched to a gene: 8. The CDR3 has 14 residues. Per germline, CDR1 MNHEY and CDR2 SVGAGI. The CDR3 protein is CASTTQGKDNEQFF. For the CDR3, the DNA is TGTGCCAGCACCACACAGGGGAAAGACAATGAGCAGTTCTTC.

V and J are TRBV29-1 and TRBJ2-3; D possibly corresponds to TRBD2 (5 bases). V was pared by 6 bases and J by 4 bases, with 20 bases between. Germline assignment: CDR1 SQVTM and CDR2 ANQGSEA. This CDR3 has 15 amino acids. The CDR3 sequence: CSVGPLGGAPDTQYF. CDR3 DNA: TGCAGCGTGGGCCCCCTAGGAGGCGCCCCAGATACGCAGTATTTT.

The rearrangement links TRBV6-1 to TRBJ1-5; D may be TRBD1 (6 bases). V was clipped by 4 bases and J by 2 bases, with 9 bases between them. The CDR3 runs 14 residues. Per germline, CDR1 MNHNS and CDR2 SASEGT. In DNA form, the CDR3 reads TGTGCCAGCAGTGGGGGGCTTGGCAATCAGCCCCAGCATTTT. It encodes CASSGGLGNQPQHF.

This chain connects TRBV28 to TRBJ1-6; 9 bases are shared with TRBD1. Germline-derived CDR1 and CDR2 are MDHEN and SYDVKM. V lost 4 bases to trimming and J lost 10 bases; unmatched junction nucleotides: 8. The CDR3 has 15 amino acids. In nucleotides, the CDR3 is TGTGCCAGCAGTTCTGTCGGGACAGGGTCATCACCCCTCCACTTT. Translating it yields CASSSVGTGSSPLHF.